This T cell receptor beta chain stems from a study of human T cells and chemical hapten exposure. CDR3 length: 15 residues. V dropped 5 bases and J dropped 4; count of bases not matched to a gene: 8. Specified time point: healthy volunteer bleed at 6 weeks. Unfractionated whole blood served as the source for total RNA extraction. This clonotype was counted only a few times. Library preparation tagged each individual cDNA molecule with a unique molecular identifier. TCRdb independently ran MiXCR on the RACE reads; one entry per CDR3 protein. The data hold more than 75,000 distinct CDR3 sequences, with 8.6% observed a single time.

This TCR derives from a male donor in good health. Some clones in this sample may be carry-over from other donors' samples. Sample: whole blood. The chain uses TRBV12-3 or TRBV12-4 and TRBJ1-1; 9 positions agree with TRBD1. CDR3 DNA: TGTGCCAGCAGTGGATGGGGACAGGGAGGCACTGAAGCTTTCTTT. This sequence encodes CASSGWGQGGTEAFF.